This TCR beta chain is drawn from a study of shared clonotypes between healthy human individuals (TCRdb year 2020). Regarding the complete study: The cohort comprised a couple of women and a few men aged 18 to 49 years. For each donor, CD4 naive and CD4 memory were each given three plates, CD8 naive was given two plates, and CD8 memory was given one plate. To estimate repertoire size and how much clonotype sharing occurs between individuals, the study deeply sequenced the blood TCR repertoires of five healthy adults. To increase sequencing depth and limit assay-specific biases, TCR repertoire library preparation and sequencing were carried out by different laboratories using diverse techniques. Each donor's leukapheresis produced roughly between about 0.85 and 10 billion PBMCs.

The investigation overall reported the following: Roughly 5% of naive CD4, around 3.5% of naive CD8, roughly 2.4% of memory CD4, and 0.4% of memory CD8 clonotypes were shared across four donors. Based on pairwise subsampling, the degree of clonotype sharing among donors was expected to be affected by sequencing depth. Naive subsets generally had larger estimated clonotype richness than memory subsets. Compared with non-shared clonotypes, the clonotypes found in all four sorted-subset donors had higher generation probabilities. Even with the large sequencing depth, rarefaction of the sorted-subset datasets indicated that sequencing was incomplete. Because the study included a small number of donors, the genetic and exposure-history diversity represented was limited. Sampling was restricted to blood, and TCR repertoires in tissues likely differ from the TCR repertoires found in blood.

According to the germline V gene, CDR1 reads SGHTA and CDR2 reads FQGNSA. Clipping removes 1 base from V and 1 base from J, with 7 as the unmatched junction base count. Reading from cysteine to phenylalanine, the CDR3 counts 17 amino acids. CDR3 DNA is the only sequence kept; it has 51 bases, read in frame from the first base. Healthy HIV-negative adults with no recently reported acute infections or vaccinations were included as donors. All donors were Caucasian adults living in Nashville, Tennessee, USA. Magnetic negative selection was used to enrich CD4+ T cells, after which naive cells were positively selected on CD45RA and the negative fraction became the memory subset. Blood was collected by leukapheresis, and PBMCs were isolated by Ficoll-Histopaque density gradient centrifugation and then cryopreserved in liquid nitrogen vapor phase. Purity and quantity of every magnetically sorted T cell population were checked by analytical flow cytometry. Genomic DNA was isolated from each sorted fraction and quantified by UV absorbance on a Nanodrop 2000c.

Using the deep immunoSEQ assay, TCR CDR3 regions were amplified from genomic DNA by multiplex PCR. For each cell subset, the extracted genomic DNA was distributed evenly across all wells of several immunoSEQ 96-well plates, and each plate served as one replicate. For sorted subsets, each replicate PCR was loaded with approximately 190 ng genomic DNA, equivalent to roughly 30,000 T cell genomes. The purified libraries were quantified using a Qubit 3.0 fluorometer, sized with a Bioanalyzer 2100, and then quantified again using the KAPA Library Quantification kit. Every immunoSEQ 96-well plate was sequenced on a dedicated single-read 150-cycle Illumina NextSeq 550 flow cell. The source study handled its data this way. Because the immunoSEQ output held only junctional sequences and lacked quality scores, the filtering could not match the filtering applied to full-length reads. To assign V/J genes and CDR3, sequences were annotated using PyIR, a Python wrapper for IgBLAST v1.9, with IMGT germline references. Reads with weak V/J assignments (E-value above 1e-6), missing CDR3, stop codons, out-of-frame junctions, or ambiguous translated residues were removed. V3J clonotypes were defined by identical inferred V gene, J gene, and CDR3 amino acid sequence. Percentage overlap between repertoires was computed as shared unique clonotypes divided by the size of the smaller repertoire. RTK rarefaction, the Chao1 estimator, and Recon v2.1 estimates of unobserved clonotypes were used to assess repertoire richness. Generation probabilities for all TCRbeta clonotypes obtained by the gDNA method from a handful of donors were computed using OLGA. TCRdb took this table from immuneACCESS and kept in-frame rearrangements with V and J called. Such tables lack part of the clones; where checked against another copy, unresolved V genes explain under half of the gap, and the rest is unexplained. The DNA gave D and trimming, while V, J and clone size come from that table. Present in this sample are 2 million to 2.5 million clones, roughly 95% of which were seen just once. The top ten clonotypes cover 0.13% of the sample.

Turning to this clone: The specificity of this receptor is unknown. Base quality data are lacking; no much larger clone is found one base away.

The sample was naive CD4+ T cells sorted from blood. The cell subset or site label corresponds to: CD45RA+ positively selected. Recombination linked TRBV7-2 to TRBJ2-7, and 10 junction bases match TRBD2. The source is a man younger than 35 in good health. The DNA sequence is given as TGTGCCAGCAGCTTAGTAGCGGGAGGCCTCTCTTCCTACGAGCAGTACTTC. This encodes CASSLVAGGLSSYEQYF.